The present entry profiles one TCR beta chain with its context. Its antigen remains unknown. The ends were cut back, 0 bases at V and 7 bases at J, with 5 bases in the middle. The CDR3 is 13 amino acids. Germline V gene sequence: CDR1 SGHRS, CDR2 YFSETQ. The data are from a study of cytomegalovirus exposure and HLA in healthy donors. Study-level points and caveats: Sequencing probably produced one cluster of sequence variants that were highly shared. Immune exposure information available was restricted to CMV serostatus. A link between a missense DCLRE1C variant and TCR beta V- and J-gene trimming emerged from a later analysis.

The study ran its PCR with 60 Vbeta and 13 Jbeta primers. Profiled with immunoSEQ multiplex PCR; TCRdb holds only in-frame clones, not every one. In the table there are under 200,000 clones, about three quarters of which are singletons. The material sequenced was PBMCs. This chain uses TRBV5-1 with TRBJ1-6, with no clear D. This TCR was sampled from a woman aged 40 to 50 in good health and CMV-seropositive. CDR3: CASSLGGNSPLHF. The CDR3 DNA reads as TGCGCCAGCAGCTTGGGAGGGAATTCACCCCTCCACTTT.